This TCR beta chain is drawn from a study of T cell responses to AZD1222 COVID-19 vaccine. Broader study findings: Unmutated variant regions are reportedly targeted by nearly half of spike-specific TCRs.

V trimming: 5 bases; J trimming: 6 bases; junction bases outside the gene matches: 10. This CDR3 spans 16 amino acids. The germline V gene has CDR1 MDHEN and CDR2 SYDVKM. Assay used: immunoSEQ multiplex PCR; TCRdb lists only in-frame clones, some missing. The data hold 86,000 or so clones, with approximately 90% observed a single time. As concerns this clone: Its antigen is as yet unknown.

The sequence was collected from an adult who received the AZD1222 COVID-19 vaccine. This sequence joins TRBV28 and TRBJ2-1, with 10 bases fitting TRBD2. The starting material was peripheral blood, obtained 28 days after the second AZD1222 dose. The CDR3, as DNA: TGTGCCAGCAGTCACGAGCCTCTAGCGGGAGCCAATGAGCAGTTCTTC. Protein: CASSHEPLAGANEQFF. The full variable domain, in which reference TRBV28 and TRBJ2-1 provide the parts outside the CDR3, is DVKVTQSSRYLVKRTGEKVFLECVQDMDHENMFWYRQDPGLGLRLIYFSYDVKMKEKGDIPEGYSVSREKKERFSLILESASTNQTSMYLCASSHEPLAGANEQFFGPGTRLTVL.